The 9 T cell receptor beta chains below all came from one sample that was sequenced in a study of metastatic and nonmetastatic thyroid tumors (dated by TCRdb to about 2020). No patient had received any treatment before thyroid surgery. Libraries were made using PCR. Sequencing was performed on an Illumina HiSeq 4000. TCRdb's own reprocessing of the public reads used fastp at Q25 and MiXCR and kept productive beta chains. Present in this sample are fewer than 100,000 clones, 14% to 15% of which were seen just once. The top ten clonotypes cover 3% to 4.5% of the sample. The sequenced sample consisted of blood. Every receptor here comes from a female donor with papillary thyroid cancer or a benign thyroid nodule (not recorded which). Some clones in this sample may be carry-over from other donors' samples.

This clone has a count of ten or more. The gene calls are TRBV20-1 and TRBJ2-3; a possible D gene is TRBD2 (6 bases). Germline assignment: CDR1 DFQATT and CDR2 SNEGSKA (reference sequence). CDR3 length: 15 residues. The V end was cut by 3 bases, the J end by 6 bases, with 19 bases between. CDR3 bases: TGCAGTGCTAGCCTCCCGCCGTCGGGGGTGGATACGCAGTATTTT. Protein sequence: CSASLPPSGVDTQYF.

This clone was counted at least ten times. Additional DNA sequences in this sample encode the identical CDR3. The chain carries TRBV4-2 and TRBJ2-2; 15 bases align to TRBD2. Germline CDR1 reads LGHNA; CDR2 reads YNFKEQ. The CDR3 sequence is 18 residues long. The V gene end was trimmed by 4 bases and the J gene end by 7 bases; junction bases not matched to a gene: 10. CDR3 amino acids: CASSRGLAGGLDRGELFF. CDR3 sequence (DNA): TGTGCCAGCAGCCGGGGACTAGCGGGGGGCCTGGATCGCGGGGAGCTGTTTTTT.

There are many counts of this clone. The chain carries TRBV7-3 and TRBJ2-7; perhaps TRBD2 as D (6 bases). Germline V gene lookup returns CDR1 SGHTA and CDR2 FQGTGA. The CDR3 is made up of 12 amino acids. CDR3 sequence (DNA): TGTGGGGGCGGGGTAAGCTCCTACGAGCAGTACTTC. As protein: CGGGVSSYEQYF. Full variable domain (remainder filled in from reference TRBV7-3 and TRBJ2-7): GAGVSQTPSNKVTEKGKYVELRCDPISGHTALYWYRQSLGQGPEFLIYFQGTGAADDSGLPNDRFFAVRPEGSVSTLKIQRTERGDSAVYLCGGGVSSYEQYFGPGTRLTVT.

In its sample, this clone was seen many times. The rearrangement uses TRBV20-1 and TRBJ1-6; no definite D call. The CDR3 contains 15 residues. V lost 0 bases and J 7 bases, leaving 13 bases between the germline ends. CDR1 DFQATT and CDR2 SNEGSKA come from the germline V gene (reference sequence). The CDR3 spells CSARDRNSPNSPLHF. The CDR3 bases are TGCAGTGCTAGAGATCGGAACAGCCCCAATTCACCCCTCCACTTT.

This clone was counted between two and nine times. J is TRBJ2-2 and V is TRBV6-2 or TRBV6-3, with 7 bases identical to TRBD2. This CDR3 is built from 16 residues. After removal of 2 bases from V and 4 bases from J, the junction contained 7 bases not matched to a gene. Germline V gene sequence: CDR1 MNHEY, CDR2 SVGEGT. CDR3 DNA sequence: TGTGCCAGCAGTTACGCACTAGCGTTGCGCACCGGGGAGCTGTTTTTT. Protein product: CASSYALALRTGELFF.

This clone showed up many times. The V call is TRBV20-1, the J call TRBJ2-3; a possible D gene is TRBD1 (5 bases). The CDR3 sequence is 14 residues long. Between the trimmed V and J ends, which lost 4 bases and 2 bases, there was a span of 13 bases. Germline lookup yields CDR1 DFQATT and CDR2 SNEGSKA (reference sequence). The CDR3 reads CSATKQGTTDTQYF. CDR3 nucleotides: TGCAGTGCTACCAAGCAGGGAACCACAGATACGCAGTATTTT.

This clone was counted ten times or more. The V and J genes are TRBV5-1 and TRBJ2-1, with D possibly TRBD1 on 5 matching bases. V was shortened by 1 base and J by 5 bases, with 13 bases between the two germline ends. The CDR3 has 15 residues. The germline V gene encodes CDR1 SGHRS and CDR2 YFSETQ. The CDR3 DNA follows: TGCGCCAGCAGCTTGTCACACCAGGGCCACAATGAGCAGTTCTTC. This translates into CASSLSHQGHNEQFF. The full variable domain, its missing parts supplied by reference TRBV5-1 and TRBJ2-1, is KAGVTQTPRYLIKTRGQQVTLSCSPISGHRSVSWYQQTPGQGLQFLFEYFSETQRNKGNFPGRFSGRQFSNSRSEMNVSTLELGDSALYLCASSLSHQGHNEQFFGPGTRLTVL.

For this clone: Being one base from a much bigger clone, this may be a read error. Other nucleotide sequences from this sample produce the same CDR3. The genes are TRBV7-9 and TRBJ2-5; unclear D gene. The V end was cut by 5 bases, the J end by 1 base, with 17 bases between. In germline, CDR1 is SEHNR, CDR2 FQNEAQ (reference sequence). This CDR3 region has 16 residues. CDR3: CASSRRGDGIQETQYF. As DNA, the CDR3 is TGTGCCAGCAGCCGCAGAGGTGACGGCATCCAAGAGACCCAGTACTTC.

This chain joins TRBV7-9 and TRBJ2-7, with a possible D match to TRBD1 (5 bases). CDR3 length: 13 residues. Germline V gene lookup returns CDR1 SEHNR and CDR2 FQNEAQ (reference sequence). Deletions cut 5 bases from V and 6 bases from J, with 14 bases between. The CDR3 DNA reads as TGTGCCAGCAGCCCCCAGGCAGGGATCGAGCAGTACTTC. Encoded protein: CASSPQAGIEQYF.